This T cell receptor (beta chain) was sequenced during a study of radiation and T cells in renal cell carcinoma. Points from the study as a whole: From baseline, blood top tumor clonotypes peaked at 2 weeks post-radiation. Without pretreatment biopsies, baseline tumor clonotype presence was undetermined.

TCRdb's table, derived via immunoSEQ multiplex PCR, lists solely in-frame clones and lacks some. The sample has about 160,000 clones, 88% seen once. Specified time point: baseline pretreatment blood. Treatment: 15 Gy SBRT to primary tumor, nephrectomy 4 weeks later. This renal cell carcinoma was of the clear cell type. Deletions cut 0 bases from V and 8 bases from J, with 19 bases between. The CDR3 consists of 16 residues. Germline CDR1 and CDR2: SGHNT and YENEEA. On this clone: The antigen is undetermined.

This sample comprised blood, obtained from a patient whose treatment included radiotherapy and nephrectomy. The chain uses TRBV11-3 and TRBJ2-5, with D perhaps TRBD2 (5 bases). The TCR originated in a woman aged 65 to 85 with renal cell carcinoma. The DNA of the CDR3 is TGTGCCAGCAGCTTAGATCTGGCAGACTATGGGGTAACCCAGTACTTC. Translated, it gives CASSLDLADYGVTQYF.